The rows below give T cell receptor beta chains drawn from one sample of a study of blood T cell repertoires in COVID-19. Profiled with immunoSEQ multiplex PCR; TCRdb holds only in-frame clones, not every one. Of a few hundred thousand clones in the sample, more than 80% are singletons; the top ten hold around 8.8%. The sample comprised PBMCs or T cells enriched from blood (not recorded which). These receptors came from a man aged 40-55 years who had recovered from COVID-19. The CDR3 runs from the conserved cysteine through the conserved F or W. Fields, in order: clone size, D gene, V gene, J gene, CDR3 protein, CDR3 DNA. The D gene is left open where the match is weak. The size entry is marked missing in some rows and otherwise reads once, few, many or a size class.

clone_size: NA; d_call: TRBD2; v_call: TRBV5-1; j_call: TRBJ2-1; cdr3_aa: CASSLGVAGGRYEQFF; cdr3_nt: TGCGCCAGCAGCTTGGGGGTAGCGGGAGGAAGGTATGAGCAGTTCTTC
clone_size: NA; d_call: NA; v_call: TRBV21-1; j_call: TRBJ1-1; cdr3_aa: CASSRTSDRANTEAFF; cdr3_nt: TGTGCCAGCAGCAGAACCTCCGACAGGGCGAACACTGAAGCTTTCTTT
clone_size: NA; d_call: NA; v_call: TRBV25-1; j_call: TRBJ2-7; cdr3_aa: CASSGNREQYF; cdr3_nt: TGTGCCAGCAGCGGTAACAGGGAGCAGTACTTC
clone_size: few; d_call: TRBD1; v_call: TRBV24-1; j_call: TRBJ2-7; cdr3_aa: CATSHWDSTYEQYF; cdr3_nt: TGTGCCACCAGCCACTGGGACAGCACCTACGAGCAGTACTTC
clone_size: NA; d_call: NA; v_call: TRBV15; j_call: TRBJ1-4; cdr3_aa: CATSAPRGEKLFF; cdr3_nt: TGTGCCACCAGCGCACCTCGGGGTGAAAAACTGTTTTTT
clone_size: NA; d_call: TRBD2; v_call: TRBV7-3; j_call: TRBJ2-1; cdr3_aa: CASRNGLAGSYNEQFF; cdr3_nt: TGTGCCAGCAGAAACGGACTAGCGGGGTCCTACAATGAGCAGTTCTTC
clone_size: NA; d_call: NA; v_call: TRBV10-3; j_call: TRBJ1-5; cdr3_aa: CAISERGWKDQPQHF; cdr3_nt: TGTGCCATCAGTGAGAGGGGGTGGAAGGATCAGCCCCAGCATTTT
clone_size: few; d_call: NA; v_call: TRBV29-1; j_call: TRBJ2-2; cdr3_aa: CSVSTGGELFF; cdr3_nt: TGCAGCGTTTCTACGGGTGGGGAGCTGTTTTTT
clone_size: few; d_call: TRBD1; v_call: TRBV5-1; j_call: TRBJ1-2; cdr3_aa: CASSLAGQGFLYGYTF; cdr3_nt: TGCGCCAGCAGCTTGGCCGGACAGGGGTTCCTCTATGGCTACACCTTC
clone_size: NA; d_call: NA; v_call: TRBV12-3/TRBV12-4; j_call: TRBJ1-5; cdr3_aa: CASSVQGQPQHF; cdr3_nt: TGTGCCAGCAGTGTACAGGGTCAGCCCCAGCATTTT
clone_size: NA; d_call: NA; v_call: TRBV21-1; j_call: TRBJ1-5; cdr3_aa: CASSRDRVSQPQHF; cdr3_nt: TGTGCCAGCAGCAGAGACAGGGTGTCTCAGCCCCAGCATTTT
clone_size: NA; d_call: NA; v_call: TRBV29-1; j_call: TRBJ1-1; cdr3_aa: CSVEVWRNMNTEAFF; cdr3_nt: TGCAGCGTTGAGGTTTGGCGGAACATGAACACTGAAGCTTTCTTT
clone_size: NA; d_call: NA; v_call: TRBV5-5; j_call: TRBJ2-7; cdr3_aa: CASSLAIDEQYF; cdr3_nt: TGTGCCAGCAGCTTGGCCATTGACGAGCAGTACTTC